This T cell receptor beta chain was recovered during a study of T cell responses to AZD1222 COVID-19 vaccine. Assay used: immunoSEQ multiplex PCR; TCRdb lists only in-frame clones, some missing. Of tens of thousands of clones in the sample, approximately 78% were seen once. V lost 2 bases to trimming and J lost 6 bases; unmatched junction nucleotides: 9. From germline, CDR1 is KGHSH and CDR2 LQKENI. There are 17 residues in the CDR3. Sequenced material: peripheral blood, taken on day 0 of AZD1222 vaccination. This sequence originates from an adult in good health. The chain combines TRBV18 with TRBJ2-1, with TRBD2 identical over 11 bases. CDR3 region: CASSPRTLSGRANEQFF. Here the CDR3 DNA reads TGTGCCAGCTCACCAAGGACCCTTAGCGGGAGGGCCAATGAGCAGTTCTTC.